This T cell receptor (beta chain) was captured in a study of cytomegalovirus exposure and HLA in healthy donors. A multiplex PCR was run with 60 Vbeta primers and 13 Jbeta primers. The table came from immunoSEQ multiplex PCR; TCRdb's copy has only in-frame clones and leaves some out. The repertoire includes a few hundred thousand clones, approximately 80% of them detected once, and approximately 2.8% sits in the top ten. To note about this clone: Its target is unknown.

Overall study results and limits: While the bulk of TCR sequences proved rare, some public TCRs turned up in many donors. Reportedly, diagnosis of cytomegalovirus status by the classifier showed high specificity and sensitivity. HLA-A and HLA-B allele assignments for most subjects were reportedly predicted accurately using TCR beta sequences.

The sequenced material came from PBMCs. The sequence was obtained from a man aged 25-45 years in good health and CMV-seronegative.

CDR3 nucleotides: TGTGCCAGCAGTTTGGCAGGGGGCCCAGACACTGAAGCTTTCTTT. Protein product: CASSLAGGPDTEAFF. The genes are TRBV28 and TRBJ1-1, with 8 bases fitting TRBD1. The CDR3 totals 15 residues. Trimming at V came to 3 bases and at J to 3 bases, leaving 6 bases not matched to a gene. Looked up from germline, CDR1 is MDHEN and CDR2 is SYDVKM.